This TCR beta chain was recovered during a study of CD8 T cells in ankylosing spondylitis. Quantitative 5'-RACE with molecular barcodes produced the TCR beta libraries. TCRdb re-called the 5' RACE reads with MiXCR, one entry per CDR3 protein. This table holds roughly 250,000 distinct CDR3 sequences, about 10% found once. This clonotype was recorded at least ten times. The antigen remains undetermined. Study conclusions and caveats: The study identified a TCR beta motif of several highly homologous variants that appeared characteristic of ankylosing spondylitis blood. Disease-associated clones were reportedly significantly overrepresented in matched ankylosing spondylitis synovial fluid. The authors found the disease-linked clones to be CD8+ and relatively rare in peripheral blood.

V gave up 4 bases and J gave up 5 bases, with 15 bases separating them. CDR1 and CDR2 (germline): DFQATT, SNEGSKA (reference sequence). There are 13 residues in the CDR3. Sample: blood, either unsorted or a sorted T cell fraction (not recorded which). This receptor was obtained from a male donor with ankylosing spondylitis or in good health (not recorded which). V is TRBV20-1 and J is TRBJ2-7; maybe TRBD1 (7 bases). The CDR3 DNA is TGCAGTGCTATGCGACAGGGACTCGACGAGCAGTACTTC. Amino acid sequence: CSAMRQGLDEQYF.